The present T cell receptor (beta chain) was sequenced within a study of cytomegalovirus exposure and HLA in healthy donors. This clone has only one observation. Its antigen is as yet unknown. The ends were cut back, 1 base at V and 4 bases at J, with 14 bases in the middle. This CDR3 contains 16 residues. Germline V gene data show CDR1 as KGHSH and CDR2 as LQKENI. Primers for the PCR totalled 60 Vbeta and 13 Jbeta. The protocol was immunoSEQ multiplex PCR, while the TCRdb copy is restricted to in-frame clones and leaves out a portion. The sample yields more than 110,000 clones, roughly 77% seen once. Whole-study findings and limits: The listing of roughly 160 TCR beta chains classed them as cytomegalovirus-associated.

The TCR sequence derives from a man aged 25 to 45 in good health and CMV-seronegative. The specimen sequenced was PBMCs. The chain combines TRBV18 with TRBJ1-5, with D possibly TRBD1 on 5 matching bases. The CDR3 spells CASSPQEVRGNQPQHF. CDR3 coding DNA: TGTGCCAGCTCACCACAAGAGGTTCGGGGGAATCAGCCCCAGCATTTT.